Below are 27 T cell receptor beta chains sequenced from a single sample in a study of cytomegalovirus exposure and HLA in healthy donors. The repertoire was sequenced with immunoSEQ multiplex PCR; TCRdb's copy has only in-frame clones and lacks some. The sample consists of 150,000 to 200,000 clones, about 79% of them appearing once. Sequenced material: PBMCs. These receptors were obtained from a woman aged 25 to 39 in good health and CMV-seropositive.

V is TRBV7-8 and J is TRBJ2-1, with D uncertain. The germline CDR1 and CDR2 sequences are SGHVS and FQNEAQ. This CDR3 is built from 11 residues. Trimming left V 0 bases short and J 8 bases short, with 2 bases between. The CDR3 nucleotides are TGTGCCAGCAGCTTAGCCTATGAGCAGTTCTTC. Residues: CASSLAYEQFF.

This clone was seen only once. The chain employs TRBV5-6 and TRBJ2-3; D gene unclear. V gave up 0 bases and J gave up 5 bases, with 4 bases separating them. The CDR3 contains 12 residues. The germline V gene has CDR1 SGHDT and CDR2 YYEEEE. The DNA of the CDR3 is TGTGCCAGCAGCTTGGACAGAGATACGCAGTATTTT. This encodes CASSLDRDTQYF.

V and J are TRBV28 and TRBJ1-2; D is possibly TRBD1 (6 bases). The ends were cut back, 4 bases at V and 8 bases at J, with 23 bases in the middle. The germline V gene encodes CDR1 MDHEN and CDR2 SYDVKM. This CDR3 is built from 16 residues. In DNA form, the CDR3 reads TGTGCCAGCAGTTCTGGGGGCCAATCTATGGTGGGAGGCTACACCTTC. This sequence encodes CASSSGGQSMVGGYTF.

The chain links TRBV4-2 to TRBJ1-4; 9 bases match TRBD1. V shed 0 bases and J 8 bases; nucleotides not matched to a gene: 7. The CDR3 is 16 residues long. In germline, CDR1 is LGHNA, CDR2 YNFKEQ. CDR3 protein: CASSQERGQGREKLFF. The CDR3 DNA follows: TGTGCCAGCAGCCAAGAGCGAGGACAGGGGCGAGAAAAACTGTTTTTT.

This chain links TRBV29-1 with TRBJ2-2, with 8 bases identical to TRBD2. Germline assignment: CDR1 SQVTM and CDR2 ANQGSEA. After removal of 5 bases from V and 2 bases from J, the junction contained 7 bases not matched to a gene. CDR3 length: 15 residues. The CDR3 nucleotides are TGCAGCGTTTATCCAGCGGGAGATAACACCGGGGAGCTGTTTTTT. This codes for CSVYPAGDNTGELFF.

The chain recombines TRBV28 with TRBJ2-6, with D perhaps TRBD1 (6 bases). This CDR3 comprises 15 residues. Trimming shortened V by 4 bases and J by 2 bases, and 9 bases separated the two germline ends. CDR1 is MDHEN, CDR2 SYDVKM, per germline. This CDR3 is CASSSGQTGANVLTF. The CDR3 DNA follows: TGTGCCAGCAGTTCAGGACAGACTGGGGCCAACGTCCTGACTTTC.

This chain joins TRBV7-9 and TRBJ2-1; TRBD2 aligns across 8 bases. This CDR3 contains 14 residues. V was pared by 6 bases and J by 6 bases, with 7 bases of the junction left unmatched. Germline lookup yields CDR1 SEHNR and CDR2 FQNEAQ (reference sequence). The CDR3 region is CASRKAGASNEQFF. The CDR3 DNA reads TGTGCCAGCAGGAAAGCGGGAGCAAGCAATGAGCAGTTCTTC.

V is TRBV27 and J is TRBJ2-1; weak D call: TRBD2 (5 bases). Trimming pared 4 bases from V and 9 bases from J, leaving 10 bases between. CDR3 length: 12 residues. Germline V gene data show CDR1 as MNHEY and CDR2 as SMNVEV (reference sequence). The CDR3 DNA reads as TGTGCCAGCAGTTCCCACGGGGTTGAGCAGTTCTTC. It codes for CASSSHGVEQFF.

This chain connects TRBV15 to TRBJ2-1; 8 positions agree with TRBD2. The CDR3 extends over 14 amino acids. Germline V lookup: CDR1 LNHNV, CDR2 YYDKDF (reference sequence). J was trimmed by 10 bases and V by 0 bases; bases with no gene match: 5. The CDR3 coding sequence is TGTGCCACCAGCAGAGATCTGGGGACTAGAGAGCAGTTCTTC. Translated, it gives CATSRDLGTREQFF.

The chain couples TRBV28 to TRBJ1-2; TRBD1 matches 10 bases. Germline CDR1 MDHEN, CDR2 SYDVKM. J gave up 4 bases and V 6 bases, and 2 bases lay outside the gene matches. The CDR3 sequence is 13 residues long. CDR3 bases: TGTGCCAGCAGGGGGACAGGGGCCTATGGCTACACCTTC. Translating gives CASRGTGAYGYTF.

The chain is built from TRBV6-5 and TRBJ2-3; 9 bases match TRBD2. The CDR3 spans 14 residues. Germline V gives CDR1 MNHEY, CDR2 SVGAGI. The J segment lost 2 bases and the V segment lost 8 bases, leaving 5 bases of the junction unmatched. The DNA for the CDR3 is TGTGCCAGCGGACGGACTAGCGTCACAGATACGCAGTATTTT. This translates into CASGRTSVTDTQYF.

A word on this clone: Other DNA sequences in the sample encode the same CDR3. The chain carries TRBV2 and TRBJ1-2; 9 nucleotides agree with TRBD1. J lost 4 bases, V lost 4 bases, and 4 bases had no gene match. CDR1 is SNHLY, CDR2 FYNNEI, per germline. CDR3 size: 14 residues. The CDR3 protein is CASSVGQGAYGYTF. The CDR3, as DNA: TGTGCCAGCAGTGTGGGACAGGGCGCCTATGGCTACACCTTC. The variable domain in full, with the rest retrieved from reference TRBV2 and TRBJ1-2, is EPEVTQTPSHQVTQMGQEVILRCVPISNHLYFYWYRQILGQKVEFLVSFYNNEISEKSEIFDDQFSVERPDGSNFTLKIRSTKLEDSAMYFCASSVGQGAYGYTFGSGTRLTVV.

Written as DNA, the CDR3 is TGCGCCAGCAGCCAAGAGCGGAACACCTACAATGAGCAGTTCTTC. Protein: CASSQERNTYNEQFF. The rearrangement links TRBV4-1 to TRBJ2-1; D not resolved. CDR1 and CDR2 (germline): MGHRA, YSYEKL. Deletions cut 0 bases from V and 2 bases from J, with 8 bases between. This CDR3 region has 15 residues.

The chain joins TRBV5-1 to TRBJ2-3; 12 nucleotides align to TRBD1. Trimming at V came to 4 bases and at J to 7 bases, leaving 10 bases not matched to a gene. Germline assignment: CDR1 SGHRS and CDR2 YFSETQ. The CDR3 contains 16 residues. CDR3 bases: TGCGCCAGCAGCCACGGGACAGGGGGCTTTTATAATACGCAGTATTTT. Residues: CASSHGTGGFYNTQYF.

This clone came up many times. This sequence joins TRBV28 and TRBJ1-3; no clear D gene. This CDR3 contains 11 residues. CDR1 MDHEN and CDR2 SYDVKM come from the germline V gene. With 4 bases removed from V and 7 bases from J, the gap between germline ends came to 5 bases. This CDR3 is CASSSPNTIYF. The CDR3 DNA sequence: TGTGCCAGCAGTTCTCCGAACACCATATATTTT. The variable domain in full, with the rest retrieved from reference TRBV28 and TRBJ1-3, is DVKVTQSSRYLVKRTGEKVFLECVQDMDHENMFWYRQDPGLGLRLIYFSYDVKMKEKGDIPEGYSVSREKKERFSLILESASTNQTSMYLCASSSPNTIYFGEGSWLTVV.

The chain employs TRBV14 and TRBJ1-2; no definite D call. This CDR3 has 12 residues. The V end lost 4 bases, the J end lost 8 bases, and 11 bases lay between the germline ends. Germline loops: CDR1 SGHDN, CDR2 FVKESK. CDR3 protein: CASSPSQTGYTF. The CDR3 DNA is TGTGCCAGCAGCCCCTCCCAGACAGGCTACACCTTC.

The chain carries TRBV15 and TRBJ1-1; D call uncertain. This CDR3 contains 14 residues. Trimming shortened V by 4 bases and J by 2 bases, and 11 bases separated the two germline ends. CDR1 LNHNV and CDR2 YYDKDF come from the germline V gene (reference sequence). Here the CDR3 DNA reads TGTGCCACCAGCAAGGAGCCGGCAAACACTGAAGCTTTCTTT. Its translation is CATSKEPANTEAFF. Complete variable domain (other parts from reference TRBV15 and TRBJ1-1): DAMVIQNPRYQVTQFGKPVTLSCSQTLNHNVMYWYQQKSSQAPKLLFHYYDKDFNNEADTPDNFQSRRPNTSFCFLDIRSPGLGDTAMYLCATSKEPANTEAFFGQGTRLTVV.

The V and J genes are TRBV28 and TRBJ1-5; D unresolved. Trimming left V 8 bases short and J 7 bases short, with 9 bases between. The CDR3 runs to 11 residues. CDR1 and CDR2 (germline): MDHEN, SYDVKM. CDR3 in amino acids: CASGEDQPQHF. DNA of the CDR3: TGTGCCAGCGGGGAGGACCAGCCCCAGCATTTT.

The chain has TRBV6-4 and TRBJ1-1; D is uncertain. The CDR3 contains 14 residues. Germline V gene sequence: CDR1 MRHNA, CDR2 SNTAGT. V lost 4 bases, J lost 2 bases, and 11 bases lay in between. The CDR3 DNA reads as TGTGCCAGCAGTGGAGGCCCCCTTAACACTGAAGCTTTCTTT. Its protein product is CASSGGPLNTEAFF.

The gene calls are TRBV27 and TRBJ2-1; the match to TRBD2 covers 9 bases. V shed 5 bases and J 14 bases; nucleotides not matched to a gene: 16. Germline CDR1 MNHEY, CDR2 SMNVEV (reference sequence). This CDR3 is built from 15 residues. The CDR3 spells CASSPSAGGRPWKFF. The CDR3 nucleotides read TGTGCCAGCAGTCCCTCAGCGGGAGGAAGACCTTGGAAGTTCTTC.

This clone was seen a few times. The V call is TRBV27, the J call TRBJ1-2, with no clear D. V was cut by 5 bases and J by 3 bases, with 13 bases left in between. The CDR3 totals 14 residues. Germline CDR1 MNHEY, CDR2 SMNVEV (reference sequence). The CDR3 loop is CASSDSSRDYGYTF. The CDR3 coding sequence is TGTGCCAGCAGTGACTCCTCCCGGGACTATGGCTACACCTTC.

V gene TRBV6-1 combines with J gene TRBJ2-7; unclear D gene. With 4 bases removed from V and 3 bases from J, the gap between germline ends came to 13 bases. This CDR3 is built from 14 residues. Germline CDR1 MNHNS, CDR2 SASEGT. The CDR3 is CASSGRVLDYEQYF. The CDR3 DNA reads as TGTGCCAGCAGTGGCCGGGTTTTAGACTACGAGCAGTACTTC.

With regard to this clone: Other DNA sequences of this sample code for an identical CDR3. The chain joins TRBV5-1 to TRBJ1-1; 10 nucleotides agree with TRBD1. V lost 3 bases, J lost 4 bases, and 3 bases stayed unmatched. This CDR3 has 14 residues. CDR1 and CDR2 from the germline V gene are SGHRS and YFSETQ. CDR3 sequence reads: CASSSGQGGTEAFF. The CDR3 DNA reads as TGCGCCAGCAGCTCCGGACAGGGGGGCACTGAAGCTTTCTTT.

The chain is built from TRBV7-2 and TRBJ1-2; 9 nucleotides match TRBD1. This CDR3 has 15 amino acids. In germline, CDR1 is SGHTA, CDR2 FQGNSA. V gave up 4 bases and J gave up 4 bases; unmatched junction bases: 7. For the CDR3, the DNA is TGTGCCAGCAGCTGGGACAGGGAAGTGAGCTATGGCTACACCTTC. Residues: CASSWDREVSYGYTF.

The rearrangement links TRBV27 to TRBJ1-1; the D gene is possibly TRBD1 (5 bases). The length of the CDR3 is 14 residues. V gave up 4 bases and J gave up 6 bases, with 15 bases separating them. CDR1 and CDR2 from the germline V gene are MNHEY and SMNVEV (reference sequence). CDR3 region: CASSSDQGLPEAFF. CDR3 DNA: TGTGCCAGCAGTTCTGATCAGGGTCTTCCTGAAGCTTTCTTT.

To note about this clone: A much larger clone lies a single base off, so this may be a read error. The identical CDR3 is also encoded by other nucleotide sequences in the sample. The V gene is TRBV5-1, the J gene TRBJ1-1, with 8 bases aligning to TRBD1. The germline CDR1 and CDR2 sequences are SGHRS and YFSETQ. V trimming: 4 bases; J trimming: 0 bases; junction bases outside the gene matches: 2. The length of the CDR3 is 14 residues. The CDR3 coding sequence is TGCGCCAGCAGCCTGGACAGGGTGAACACTGAAGCTTTCTTT. Protein sequence: CASSLDRVNTEAFF. The full variable domain, completed using reference TRBV5-1 and TRBJ1-1, is KAGVTQTPRYLIKTRGQQVTLSCSPISGHRSVSWYQQTPGQGLQFLFEYFSETQRNKGNFPGRFSGRQFSNSRSEMNVSTLELGDSALYLCASSLDRVNTEAFFGQGTRLTVV.

The rearrangement uses TRBV29-1 and TRBJ2-1; D is perhaps TRBD2 (6 bases). The germline V and J ends were trimmed by 4 bases and 9 bases, with 16 bases remaining between them. This CDR3 spans 13 amino acids. Germline loops: CDR1 SQVTM, CDR2 ANQGSEA. Here the CDR3 reads CSVAWRGLSEQFF. The CDR3, as DNA: TGCAGCGTTGCTTGGCGGGGACTGAGTGAGCAGTTCTTC.